This T cell receptor beta chain was sequenced for a study of T cell responses to AZD1222 COVID-19 vaccine. TCRdb keeps only in-frame clones here, not all; method: immunoSEQ multiplex PCR. The sample holds around 91,000 clones, approximately 90% seen once. Study-wide findings and caveats: After the peak T cell response, and only then, were repertoires sampled. Clonal diversity was possibly underestimated, and white British individuals and females predominated among donors. Unmutated regions of variants are reportedly targeted by nearly half of spike-specific TCRs. Two AZD1222 administrations were followed by greater Spike-specific TCR breadth and depth.

Note on this clone: What it recognizes is unknown.

The V gene lost 6 bases and the J gene lost 6 bases, with 14 bases spanning the gap. CDR1 and CDR2 from the germline V gene are MNHEY and SVGEGT. The CDR3 sequence is 13 residues long. The J gene is TRBJ1-2, the V gene TRBV6-2 or TRBV6-3, with D tentatively TRBD1 (6 bases). The TCR was taken from an adult who received the AZD1222 COVID-19 vaccine. The sequencing used peripheral blood, collected 28 days after the second AZD1222 dose. CDR3 loop: CASRYGGPDGYTF. DNA for the CDR3: TGTGCCAGCAGATACGGGGGGCCGGATGGCTACACCTTC.